Each of the 8 T cell receptor beta chains below was sequenced from the same sample in a study of cytomegalovirus exposure and HLA in healthy donors. In the PCR, 60 Vbeta and 13 Jbeta primers were used. Profiled with immunoSEQ multiplex PCR; TCRdb holds only in-frame clones, not every one. The repertoire holds roughly 200,000 clones, with around 86% as singletons. The sample taken for sequencing was PBMCs. Receptor source: a man aged 30 to 45 in good health and CMV-seronegative.

This rearrangement joins TRBV5-1 to TRBJ1-1; a possible D gene is TRBD1 (5 bases). This CDR3 spans 16 amino acids. Germline V gives CDR1 SGHRS, CDR2 YFSETQ. V was trimmed by 4 bases and J by 1 base, leaving 17 bases between them. CDR3 protein: CASSPANPGANTEAFF. DNA for the CDR3: TGCGCCAGCAGCCCCGCGAACCCTGGGGCGAACACTGAAGCTTTCTTT.

The V gene is TRBV7-9, the J gene TRBJ2-5, with TRBD1 as a possible D gene (6 bases). The germline CDR1 and CDR2 sequences are SEHNR and FQNEAQ (reference sequence). V was trimmed by 5 bases and J by 4 bases, leaving 11 bases between them. The CDR3 has 13 residues. CDR3 in amino acids: CASSRGTRETQYF. The CDR3 nucleotides are TGTGCCAGCAGCAGGGGGACGAGAGAGACCCAGTACTTC.

Concerning this clone: The junction departs from germline at one end; a sequencing error may be responsible. The rearrangement links TRBV7-9 to TRBJ2-1; 14 positions agree with TRBD2. This CDR3 is 17 amino acids long. Per germline, CDR1 SEHNR and CDR2 FQNEAQ (reference sequence). This chain's CDR3 is CSSRPGLAGGSYNEQFF. DNA for the CDR3: TGTTCCAGCAGGCCTGGACTAGCGGGGGGCTCCTACAATGAGCAGTTCTTC.

This clone appeared once. The chain uses TRBV6-6 and TRBJ2-7; 10 bases map to TRBD1. The CDR3 sequence is 15 residues long. Per germline, CDR1 MNHNY and CDR2 SVGAGI (reference sequence). The V and J ends lost 4 bases and 2 bases, in that order; junction bases with no gene match: 5. CDR3: CASSFTGTGAYEQYF. Here the CDR3 DNA reads TGTGCCAGCAGTTTCACCGGGACAGGGGCCTACGAGCAGTACTTC.

The rearrangement joins TRBV7-6 to TRBJ2-5, with D unclear. Trimming removed 1 base from V and 1 base from J, with 13 bases in between. The CDR3 extends over 16 amino acids. Per germline, CDR1 SGHVS and CDR2 FNYEAQ. CDR3 region: CASSLVVYGTQETQYF. For the CDR3, the DNA is TGTGCCAGCAGCTTAGTAGTCTATGGTACCCAAGAGACCCAGTACTTC.

This clone was recorded only once. The V and J genes are TRBV29-1 and TRBJ2-5; 8 bases fit TRBD1. TRBJ2-7 explains the end of the DNA better; the J call may be wrong. Germline V gene sequence: CDR1 SQVTM, CDR2 ANQGSEA. The CDR3 spans 14 residues. The CDR3 nucleotides are TGCAGCGTTGAGACAGGGGTCCGCTCCTACGAGCAGTACTTC. It is translated as CSVETGVRSYEQYF.

This clone appeared a single time. The chain has TRBV7-9 and TRBJ2-1; maybe TRBD2 (5 bases). The germline V gene encodes CDR1 SEHNR and CDR2 FQNEAQ (reference sequence). V dropped 3 bases and J dropped 5 bases, with 14 bases sitting between them. This CDR3 is built from 15 residues. The CDR3, as DNA: TGTGCCAGCAGCTTCCCCCGGACGGGGAACAATGAGCAGTTCTTC. Its protein product is CASSFPRTGNNEQFF.

V and J are TRBV7-9 and TRBJ1-6; D might be TRBD1 (6 bases). The germline V and J ends were trimmed by 1 base and 9 bases, with 13 bases remaining between them. The germline CDR1 and CDR2 sequences are SEHNR and FQNEAQ (reference sequence). The length of the CDR3 is 15 residues. The CDR3 nucleotides read TGTGCCAGCAGCTTAGTTGGGACAAGACTTTCACCCCTCCACTTT. Amino acids: CASSLVGTRLSPLHF.